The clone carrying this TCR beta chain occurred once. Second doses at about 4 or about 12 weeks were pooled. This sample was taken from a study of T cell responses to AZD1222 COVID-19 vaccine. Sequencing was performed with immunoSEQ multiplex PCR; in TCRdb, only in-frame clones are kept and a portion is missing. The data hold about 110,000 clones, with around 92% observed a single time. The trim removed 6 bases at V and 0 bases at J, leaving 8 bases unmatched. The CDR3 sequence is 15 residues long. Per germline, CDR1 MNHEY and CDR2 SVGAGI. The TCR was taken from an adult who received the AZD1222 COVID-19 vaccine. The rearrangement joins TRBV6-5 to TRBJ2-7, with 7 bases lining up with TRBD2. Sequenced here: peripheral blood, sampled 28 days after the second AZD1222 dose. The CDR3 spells CASRRGIGDSYEQYF. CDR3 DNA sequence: TGTGCCAGCAGGCGGGGGATAGGGGACTCCTACGAGCAGTACTTC.